A single T cell receptor beta chain is shown here with its context. Generated by immunoSEQ multiplex PCR, the TCRdb table keeps only in-frame clones and is missing some. Of 350,000 to 550,000 clones in the sample, 80% to 90% are singletons; the top ten hold around 1.1%. The CDR3 consists of 14 residues. The ends were cut back, 0 bases at V and 6 bases at J, with 12 bases in the middle. The germline V gene encodes CDR1 SGDLS and CDR2 YYNGEE. These data come from a study of blood T cell repertoires in COVID-19. Sequenced material: PBMCs or T cells enriched from blood (not recorded which). The chain combines TRBV9 with TRBJ1-1; D is ambiguous. The source is a man aged 25 to 45 who had recovered from COVID-19. CDR3 sequence: CASSVVVSNPEAFF. CDR3 DNA sequence: TGTGCCAGCAGCGTAGTCGTGAGTAACCCTGAAGCTTTCTTT. Variable domain in full (rest from reference TRBV9 and TRBJ1-1): DSGVTQTPKHLITATGQRVTLRCSPRSGDLSVYWYQQSLDQGLQFLIQYYNGEERAKGNILERFSAQQFPDLHSELNLSSLELGDSALYFCASSVVVSNPEAFFGQGTRLTVV.